Below, one TCR beta chain is given with its context. The specificity of this receptor is unknown. The input lacks base qualities; no much larger clone sits a single base away. The CDR3 regions of human TCRbeta chains were analyzed by immunosequencing. As for the authors' bioinformatics: TCRs in the repertoires were matched against a reference library of SARS-CoV-2-specific TCRs that had been generated with the MIRA antigen-specificity platform. Breadth was defined as the fraction of unique TCRs that were SARS-CoV-2-associated, and depth was defined as the fraction of total T cells that were SARS-CoV-2-associated. Using the MIRA data, every spike-specific TCR was mapped to the spike region that the TCR reacted to and assigned to either a CD4 or a CD8 class. Log10-transformed breadth and depth values were compared by one-way ANOVA with Sidak's multiple comparisons tests. TCRdb mirrors the immuneACCESS table, restricted to in-frame sequences. Some clones are absent from its copies; in checked studies, under half trace to an unresolved V gene, and the reason for the others is unknown. V, J and clone size are taken as reported in that table, and D and trimming were inferred from the DNA itself. The sample profile shows 150,000 to 200,000 clones; about 94% of them were found once. Jointly, the top ten make up roughly 9.2% of the sample.

Interpreted using the paper, the time point label stands for: baseline before first vaccination. Vaccinee samples were obtained from the UK trials COV001 and COV002, which included a single-blind randomized controlled phase 2/3 trial of AZD1222 (ChAdOx1 nCoV-19) in healthy adults. Trial participant PBMC samples were collected at day 0 and day 28 after the second dose for TCRbeta chain sequencing. These data originate in a study of T cell responses to AZD1222 COVID-19 vaccine (dated by TCRdb to about 2021). Notes on the research overall: AZD1222 recipients whose second dose came at about 4 weeks and those whose second dose came at about 12 weeks were combined into one group, since spike-specific TCR depth and breadth did not differ between the two schedules. TCR sequencing was performed for 230 to 250 trial participants, of whom 200 to 220 were given two doses of AZD1222 and 26 were given two doses of MenACWY control vaccine. Enrollment into the trials was organized by age into subgroups of 18-55, 56-69 and 70-plus years, and those subgroups contained 148, 28 and 57 TCR-sequenced participants, respectively. Study-level results and caveats: Because no day 14 peak-response samples were available, repertoires were characterized only after the peak T cell response. Only five to seven AZD1222 recipients were SARS-CoV-2 seropositive at baseline, limiting conclusions about previously exposed vaccinees. The 56-69-year group was small, and its depth increase did not reach significance, likely because of low power. Most participants were white British and females outnumbered males, and the authors suggested that clonal diversity may have been underestimated. The whole spike protein was spanned by vaccine-associated CD4 TCRs, and dominant responses were seen in regions 160-218 and 743-854. Epitopes outside the regions mutated in the B.1.351 and B.1.1.7 variants were reportedly recognized by nearly half of the unique spike-specific TCRs. After two AZD1222 doses, both the breadth and the depth of spike-specific TCRs were significantly higher than at day 0 and than in MenACWY recipients.

Clipping removes 3 bases from V and 7 bases from J, with 11 as the unmatched junction base count. The CDR3, from cysteine to phenylalanine, totals 16 residues. Only the CDR3 region is kept as DNA, spanning 48 bases read in frame from base 1. CDR1 MNHEY and CDR2 SVGEGT were looked up in the germline V gene. The input for sequencing was peripheral blood, taken on day 0 of AZD1222 vaccination. This sequence was found in an adult in good health. The chain uses TRBV6-2 or TRBV6-3 and TRBJ2-1; TRBD2 fits 8 bases in the junction. The nucleotides are TGTGCCAGCAGTTATTCGGGACTAGGAGCGGGAAATGAGCAGTTCTTC. This gives the protein CASSYSGLGAGNEQFF.